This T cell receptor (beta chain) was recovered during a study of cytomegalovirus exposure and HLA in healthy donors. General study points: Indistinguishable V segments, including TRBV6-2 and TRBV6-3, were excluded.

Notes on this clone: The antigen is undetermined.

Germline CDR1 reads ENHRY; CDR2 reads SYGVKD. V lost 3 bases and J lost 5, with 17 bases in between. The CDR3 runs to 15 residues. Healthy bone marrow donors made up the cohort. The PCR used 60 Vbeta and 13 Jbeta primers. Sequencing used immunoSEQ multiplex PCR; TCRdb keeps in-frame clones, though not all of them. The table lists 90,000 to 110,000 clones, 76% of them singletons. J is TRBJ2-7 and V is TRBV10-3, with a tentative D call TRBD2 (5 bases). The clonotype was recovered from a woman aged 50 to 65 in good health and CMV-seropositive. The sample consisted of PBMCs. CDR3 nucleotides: TGTGCCATCAGTGATCACGCCACCAGAGGGAACGAGCAGTACTTC. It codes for CAISDHATRGNEQYF.